This paragraph covers one T cell receptor (beta chain) sequence. The sample comes from a study of T cell responses to AZD1222 COVID-19 vaccine. The data were produced by immunoSEQ multiplex PCR, yet TCRdb's version contains in-frame clones alone and is incomplete. The sample carries 110,000 or so clones, around 89% recorded once. This material consisted of peripheral blood, taken 28 days after the second AZD1222 dose. The clonotype was recovered from an adult who received the AZD1222 COVID-19 vaccine.

The CDR3 DNA reads as TGTGCCAGCAGTTTTAAGGCTCCGGTAAATCAGCCCCAGCATTTT. As protein: CASSFKAPVNQPQHF. The chain carries TRBV27 and TRBJ1-5; D gene unclear. The CDR3 is 15 amino acids. Germline CDR1 is MNHEY and CDR2 is SMNVEV (reference sequence). The germline V and J ends were trimmed by 3 bases and 4 bases, with 13 bases remaining between them.